One sample yielded the 14 T cell receptor beta chains listed below, sequenced in a study of molecular identifiers for immune sequencing clone quantification. TCRdb reanalysed the PCR reads using MiXCR and keeps one entry per CDR3 protein. Altogether approximately 550,000 distinct CDR3 sequences are present, about a fifth being singletons, with the ten largest covering approximately 0.84%. Sequenced input: naive CD8+ T cells from blood, with Jurkat cell RNA spiked in. Subset given: FACS-sorted CD8+CD4-CCR7+CD45RA+ naive T cells. The receptors come from a human donor in good health. Some libraries in this study had Jurkat cell RNA spiked in.

This clonotype has a handful of counts. The J gene is TRBJ2-7, the V gene TRBV30; 9 positions agree with TRBD2. Per germline, CDR1 GTSNPN and CDR2 SVGIG (reference sequence). CDR3 length: 18 residues. V shed 0 bases, J shed 2 bases, and the junction held 14 bases outside the gene matches. The CDR3 DNA reads as TGTGCCTGGAGTGTAATAGTAGCGGGAGTGTATCCACCCTACGAGCAGTACTTC. Translating it yields CAWSVIVAGVYPPYEQYF.

This clonotype has ten or more counts. This chain uses TRBV7-2 with TRBJ2-7; D unresolved. The CDR3 extends over 14 amino acids. V lost 5 bases and J 0 bases, leaving 11 bases between the germline ends. Per germline, CDR1 SGHTA and CDR2 FQGNSA. In DNA form, the CDR3 reads TGTGCCAGCAGCCCAATAGGGCTCTCCTACGAGCAGTACTTC. Its translation is CASSPIGLSYEQYF.

CDR3 DNA sequence: TGTGCCAGCAGCACCAGCGGGGGGGCGGCCACCGGGGAGCTGTTTTTT. Its protein product is CASSTSGGAATGELFF. The V gene is TRBV9, the J gene TRBJ2-2, with TRBD2 matching 10 bases. Germline V gives CDR1 SGDLS, CDR2 YYNGEE. CDR3 length: 16 residues. Unmatched junction bases numbered 7, after V lost 4 bases and J lost 4 bases.

This clonotype was observed many times. This chain links TRBV12-3 or TRBV12-4 with TRBJ2-7; D might be TRBD2 (6 bases). Between the trimmed V and J ends, which lost 11 bases and 7 bases, there was a span of 18 bases. The CDR3 covers 12 residues. This CDR3 reads CASRGSLGEQYF. The DNA for the CDR3 is TGTGCCTCCCGGGGGAGCTTGGGGGAGCAGTACTTC.

This clonotype was detected only a few times. The chain joins TRBV24-1 to TRBJ2-1, with D tentatively TRBD2 (6 bases). Between the trimmed V and J ends, which lost 7 bases and 4 bases, there was a span of 13 bases. Germline V gene lookup returns CDR1 KGHDR and CDR2 SFDVKD. The CDR3 length is 14 residues. Here the CDR3 reads CATRSGENYNEQFF. The CDR3 bases are TGTGCCACCAGGTCGGGAGAAAATTACAATGAGCAGTTCTTC.

The chain is built from TRBV13 and TRBJ1-4; a possible D gene is TRBD1 (5 bases). Germline CDR1 is PRHDT and CDR2 is FYEKMQ (reference sequence). The CDR3 totals 15 residues. The V gene lost 5 bases and the J gene lost 2 bases, with 12 bases spanning the gap. CDR3 in DNA: TGTGCCAGCAGCGTCGGGAGACAGACTAATGAAAAACTGTTTTTT. Encoded protein: CASSVGRQTNEKLFF. The full variable domain, with the rest looked up from reference TRBV13 and TRBJ1-4, is AAGVIQSPRHLIKEKRETATLKCYPIPRHDTVYWYQQGPGQDPQFLISFYEKMQSDKGSIPDRFSAQQFSDYHSELNMSSLELGDSALYFCASSVGRQTNEKLFFGSGTQLSVL.

This clonotype was recorded a few times. The rearrangement links TRBV21-1 to TRBJ2-7; the table calls TRBD1, which could not be checked here. TRBV21-1 is an annotated pseudogene. CDR3 size: 22 residues. CDR3 residues: CASSKALWGPGQGVIRSYEQYF. CDR3 in DNA: TGTGCCAGCAGCAAAGCGCTTTGGGGGCCAGGACAGGGTGTAATCCGGTCGTACGAGCAGTACTTC.

The table lists this clonotype with many counts. V is TRBV23-1 and J is TRBJ1-5, with D hard to call. TRBV23-1 qualifies as an ORF whose function is uncertain. Trimming shortened V by 10 bases and J by 9 bases, and 22 bases separated the two germline ends. This CDR3 has 14 amino acids. The CDR3 DNA reads TGCGCCACGAAAATGGGCAGCTTTTCATGGCCCCAGCATTTT. This translates into CATKMGSFSWPQHF.

The sample holds a few counts of this clonotype. This chain connects TRBV27 to TRBJ1-1, with a possible D match to TRBD1 (5 bases). The CDR3 has 14 amino acids. Germline lookup yields CDR1 MNHEY and CDR2 SMNVEV (reference sequence). Trimming took off 5 bases at V and 0 bases at J, with 10 bases between the two ends. The CDR3 nucleotides are TGTGCCAGCAGTCCAAGACAGATGAACACTGAAGCTTTCTTT. Protein sequence: CASSPRQMNTEAFF.

This clonotype showed up just a few times. The chain combines TRBV5-1 with TRBJ1-2, with D maybe TRBD1 (5 bases). The CDR3 loop spans 15 amino acids. Per germline, CDR1 SGHRS and CDR2 YFSETQ. Trimming took 0 bases from V and 8 from J, leaving 17 bases between them. CDR3 bases: TGCGCCAGCAGCTTGGCTGGACAAGATCCCGTAGGCTACACCTTC. Translation: CASSLAGQDPVGYTF.

This rearrangement joins TRBV27 to TRBJ2-2; D gene uncertain. The CDR3 extends over 15 amino acids. Germline assignment: CDR1 MNHEY and CDR2 SMNVEV (reference sequence). Between the trimmed V and J ends, which lost 7 bases and 0 bases, there was a span of 12 bases. Here the CDR3 reads CASTWASANTGELFF. CDR3 coding DNA: TGTGCCAGCACATGGGCATCCGCGAACACCGGGGAGCTGTTTTTT.

This clonotype has at least ten counts. The CDR3 bases are TGTGCCAGCAGCCTATATACAGTGAACACTGAAGCTTTCTTT. This sequence encodes CASSLYTVNTEAFF. V and J are TRBV5-6 and TRBJ1-1; D is unclear. V shed 4 bases and J shed 0 bases, with 10 bases lying between them. This CDR3 has 14 amino acids. Germline CDR1 and CDR2: SGHDT and YYEEEE.

This clonotype was seen a few times. The chain uses TRBV3-1 and TRBJ1-2; D remains unclear. The CDR3 has 16 residues. V was clipped by 4 bases and J by 6 bases, with 21 bases between them. The germline CDR1 and CDR2 sequences are LGHDT and YNNKEL (reference sequence). CDR3 loop: CASSPAADPLPHGYTF. The CDR3 nucleotides are TGTGCCAGCAGCCCAGCGGCGGACCCTTTGCCTCATGGCTACACCTTC. Looking up the rest from reference TRBV3-1 and TRBJ1-2 gives the full variable domain: DTAVSQTPKYLVTQMGNDKSIKCEQNLGHDTMYWYKQDSKKFLKIMFSYNNKELIINETVPNRFSPKSPDKAHLNLHINSLELGDSAVYFCASSPAADPLPHGYTFGSGTRLTVV.

The rearrangement uses TRBV28 and TRBJ2-7; 11 nucleotides agree with TRBD2. The CDR3 runs to 15 residues. V trimming: 8 bases; J trimming: 6 bases; junction bases outside the gene matches: 12. The V gene's germline CDR1 is MDHEN and CDR2 SYDVKM. CDR3 DNA: TGTGCCAGCTCGTTAAGGGGACTAGCGGTCGGCGAGCAGTACTTC. Its translation is CASSLRGLAVGEQYF. Full variable domain (remainder filled in from reference TRBV28 and TRBJ2-7): DVKVTQSSRYLVKRTGEKVFLECVQDMDHENMFWYRQDPGLGLRLIYFSYDVKMKEKGDIPEGYSVSREKKERFSLILESASTNQTSMYLCASSLRGLAVGEQYFGPGTRLTVT.